The clone carrying this TCR beta chain showed up many times. Its antigen remains unknown. Unique molecular identifiers tagged the TCRbeta library. TCRdb independently ran MiXCR on the PCR reads; one entry per CDR3 protein. This table holds approximately 9,000 distinct CDR3 sequences, roughly 15% found once. The sample originates from a study of T-cell reconstitution after alpha-beta-depleted transplantation in children. Study outcomes and limitations: The authors attributed T-cell counts and diversity one year after transplant mostly to newly produced T cells. For some patients, TCRbeta diversity was high at day 60 because of recipient T cells and thymic progenitors that survived.

The V gene's germline CDR1 is SGHTA and CDR2 FQGTGA. The V segment lost 3 bases and the J segment 6 bases; nucleotides outside the gene matches: 9. This CDR3 contains 16 residues. The clonotype was recovered from a girl younger than two who had a stem cell transplant for combined immunodeficiency, so the T cells may come from the graft donor. Sequences were derived from PBMCs, mostly from graft donor cells, sampled 60 days after TCRalphabeta/CD19-depleted stem cell transplant. The chain uses TRBV7-3 and TRBJ2-1, with 9 positions matching TRBD2. The DNA of the CDR3 is TGTGCCAGCAGCTTGGATCGCGGACTAGCGCTCAATGAGCAGTTCTTC. It translates to CASSLDRGLALNEQFF. Full variable domain (rest looked up from reference TRBV7-3 and TRBJ2-1): GAGVSQTPSNKVTEKGKYVELRCDPISGHTALYWYRQSLGQGPEFLIYFQGTGAADDSGLPNDRFFAVRPEGSVSTLKIQRTERGDSAVYLCASSLDRGLALNEQFFGPGTRLTVL.